This T cell receptor beta chain stems from a study of beta chain features in type 1 diabetes. Findings and caveats of the study: Compared to healthy donors, patients appeared to have naive, central memory and Treg TCRB repertoires that were more alike. Because the template was cDNA, high-expressing cells might be over-represented.

By way of CD45RO/CCR7/CD25/CD127/CD95/CD27, the CD4+ regulatory, stem cell-like memory, central memory and naive cells were sorted. Trimming left V 5 bases short and J 0 bases short, with 16 bases between. The length of the CDR3 is 15 residues. Germline V gene sequence: CDR1 SQVTM, CDR2 ANQGSEA. Isolated RNA was reverse transcribed in full, so expressed TCRB transcripts were sequenced. Sequenced naive, central memory and regulatory T cell samples produced an average of about 3.7 million reads. Clones were sequenced by immunoSEQ multiplex PCR, and TCRdb holds only the in-frame ones, with some missing. The table includes approximately 330,000 clones, more than 9.5% detected once. This clone has only a few counts. What it binds is not known.

This TCR derives from a young woman in good health. This chain uses TRBV29-1 with TRBJ1-1; D is unclear. Sequencing used naive CD4+ T cells from blood. CDR3 loop: CSVSGLANVNTEAFF. CDR3 bases: TGCAGCGTTAGCGGTCTCGCAAACGTGAACACTGAAGCTTTCTTT.